These 10 T cell receptor beta chains originate from one sample sequenced in a study of cytomegalovirus exposure and HLA in healthy donors. Data came from immunoSEQ multiplex PCR; TCRdb stores just in-frame clones and leaves some out. The sample contains about 160,000 clones, around 96% of which appear only once. Sequences were obtained from PBMCs. The receptor set was obtained from a young woman in good health and CMV-seronegative.

V is TRBV9 and J is TRBJ2-7, with 9 bases matching TRBD2. CDR1 and CDR2 from the germline V gene are SGDLS and YYNGEE. With V trimmed by 0 bases and J by 2 bases, 3 bases remained unmatched. The length of the CDR3 is 15 residues. CDR3 region: CASSVGAGGTYEQYF. CDR3 nucleotide sequence: TGTGCCAGCAGCGTAGGGGCGGGGGGGACCTACGAGCAGTACTTC.

The gene calls are TRBV30 and TRBJ2-7, with 7 bases that match TRBD1. The CDR3 sequence is 15 residues long. The germline V gene has CDR1 GTSNPN and CDR2 SVGIG (reference sequence). V lost 2 bases and J lost 9; bases outside the gene matches: 16. The CDR3 coding sequence is TGTGCCTGGAGTACAGGACAGGTATGGGGTGTGAGGCAGTACTTC. It translates to CAWSTGQVWGVRQYF.

The rearrangement uses TRBV18 and TRBJ1-2; D gene ambiguous. CDR3 size: 15 residues. Between the trimmed V and J ends, which lost 3 bases and 3 bases, there was a span of 14 bases. Germline CDR1 is KGHSH and CDR2 is LQKENI. The CDR3 nucleotides read TGTGCCAGCTCACCCCTTAGTTCTATGGACTATGGCTACACCTTC. Translating it yields CASSPLSSMDYGYTF.

The rearrangement links TRBV2 to TRBJ2-5; D is unclear. CDR3 length: 14 amino acids. Trimming took 1 base from V and 4 from J, leaving 10 bases between them. In germline, CDR1 is SNHLY, CDR2 FYNNEI. The CDR3: CASSEGPVGETQYF. CDR3 DNA sequence: TGTGCCAGCAGTGAAGGGCCAGTTGGAGAGACCCAGTACTTC.

This clone was recorded a few times. The gene calls are TRBV6-4 and TRBJ2-2; D is perhaps TRBD1 (5 bases). Between the trimmed V and J ends, which lost 3 bases and 6 bases, there was a span of 11 bases. CDR3 length equals 14 residues. CDR1 and CDR2 from the germline V gene are MRHNA and SNTAGT. The CDR3 sequence: CASSESTGPGELFF. CDR3 DNA: TGTGCCAGCAGTGAATCTACAGGCCCCGGGGAGCTGTTTTTT.

V and J are TRBV7-6 and TRBJ1-5, with 11 bases identical to TRBD1. CDR1 is SGHVS, CDR2 FNYEAQ, per germline. The length of the CDR3 is 16 residues. V was pared by 1 base and J by 7 bases, with 6 bases of the junction left unmatched. Here the CDR3 DNA reads TGTGCCAGCAGCTTAGGGACAGGGGGCTTGGGGCAGCCCCAGCATTTT. Translated: CASSLGTGGLGQPQHF.

This chain joins TRBV27 and TRBJ1-4; D remains unclear. Germline assignment: CDR1 MNHEY and CDR2 SMNVEV (reference sequence). V lost 6 bases, J lost 0 bases, and 14 bases lay in between. This CDR3 has 16 amino acids. CDR3 in amino acids: CASSHWSGATNEKLFF. The CDR3 DNA is TGTGCCAGCAGCCATTGGAGTGGCGCAACTAATGAAAAACTGTTTTTT.

The chain has TRBV19 and TRBJ2-7, with 8 bases fitting TRBD1. Germline CDR1 LNHDA, CDR2 SQIVND (reference sequence). The CDR3 consists of 13 residues. The trim removed 5 bases at V and 5 bases at J, leaving 5 bases unmatched. CDR3 protein: CASSQDRAHEQYF. DNA of the CDR3: TGTGCCAGTAGTCAGGACAGGGCCCACGAGCAGTACTTC.

The chain combines TRBV9 with TRBJ2-2; 12 nucleotides match TRBD2. In germline, CDR1 is SGDLS, CDR2 YYNGEE. The CDR3 runs to 19 residues. Trimming removed 0 bases from V and 0 bases from J; junction bases left unmatched: 6. Here the CDR3 DNA reads TGTGCCAGCAGCGTAGAAGGGACTAGCGGGCGATCGAACACCGGGGAGCTGTTTTTT. Amino acids: CASSVEGTSGRSNTGELFF.

The J gene is TRBJ1-4, the V gene TRBV18; D unclear. The germline CDR1 and CDR2 sequences are KGHSH and LQKENI. The CDR3 length is 13 residues. Trimming removed 2 bases at V and 6 bases at J, with 7 bases between. The CDR3 loop reads CASSPTGYEKLFF. The CDR3 DNA reads TGTGCCAGCTCACCAACGGGGTATGAAAAACTGTTTTTT. The full variable domain, its missing parts supplied by reference TRBV18 and TRBJ1-4, is NAGVMQNPRHLVRRRGQEARLRCSPMKGHSHVYWYRQLPEEGLKFMVYLQKENIIDESGMPKERFSAEFPKEGPSILRIQQVVRGDSAAYFCASSPTGYEKLFFGSGTQLSVL.